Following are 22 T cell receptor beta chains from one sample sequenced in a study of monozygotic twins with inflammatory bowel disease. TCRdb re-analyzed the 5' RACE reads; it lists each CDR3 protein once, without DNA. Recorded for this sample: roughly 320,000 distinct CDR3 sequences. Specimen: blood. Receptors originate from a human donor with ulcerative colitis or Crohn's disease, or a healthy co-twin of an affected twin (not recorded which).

The CDR3 reads CATGAPGGNYNEQFF. The chain links TRBV6-1 to TRBJ2-1; TCRdb picks TRBD1, but there is no DNA to check that call. Germline lookup yields CDR1 MNHNS and CDR2 SASEGT. The CDR3 covers 15 residues.

This CDR3 reads CATSEPGGSDEQFF. This chain joins TRBV24-1 and TRBJ2-1; TCRdb proposes TRBD1, but this gene call is untestable without DNA. This CDR3 contains 14 residues. CDR1 KGHDR and CDR2 SFDVKD come from the germline V gene.

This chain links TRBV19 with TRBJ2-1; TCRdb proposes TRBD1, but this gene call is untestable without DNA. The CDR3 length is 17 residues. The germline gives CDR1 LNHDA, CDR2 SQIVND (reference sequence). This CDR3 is CASSIDNSAGGYNEQFF.

The CDR3 sequence: CASTPSGRSYEQYF. The chain joins TRBV12-3 or TRBV12-4 to TRBJ2-7; TCRdb names TRBD2, which stays unverified in the absence of DNA. There are 14 residues in the CDR3.

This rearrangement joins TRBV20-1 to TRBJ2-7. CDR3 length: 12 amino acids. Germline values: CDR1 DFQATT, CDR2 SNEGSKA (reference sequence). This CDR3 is CSARPATYEQYF.

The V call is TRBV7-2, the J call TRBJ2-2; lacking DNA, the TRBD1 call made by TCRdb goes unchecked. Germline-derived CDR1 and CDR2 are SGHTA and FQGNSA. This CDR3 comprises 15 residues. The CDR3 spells CASRPGRRNTGELFF.

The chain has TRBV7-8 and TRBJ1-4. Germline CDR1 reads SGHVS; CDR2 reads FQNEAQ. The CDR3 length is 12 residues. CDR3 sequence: CASSFNGEKLFF.

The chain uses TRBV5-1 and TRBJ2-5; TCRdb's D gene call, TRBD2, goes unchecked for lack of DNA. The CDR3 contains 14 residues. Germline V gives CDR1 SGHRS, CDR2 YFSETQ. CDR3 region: CASSLVGSQETQYF.

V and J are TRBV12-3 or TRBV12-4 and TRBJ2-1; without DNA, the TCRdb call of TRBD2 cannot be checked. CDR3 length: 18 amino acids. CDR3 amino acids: CATQRGLAGGRLGNEQFF.

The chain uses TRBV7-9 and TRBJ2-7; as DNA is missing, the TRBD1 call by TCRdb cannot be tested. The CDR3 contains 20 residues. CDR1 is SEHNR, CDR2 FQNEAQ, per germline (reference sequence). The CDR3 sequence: CASSPPVGKELPAGVYEQYF.

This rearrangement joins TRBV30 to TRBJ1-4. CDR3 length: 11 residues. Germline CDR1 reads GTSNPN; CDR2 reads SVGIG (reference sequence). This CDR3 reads CAWGTLEKLFF.

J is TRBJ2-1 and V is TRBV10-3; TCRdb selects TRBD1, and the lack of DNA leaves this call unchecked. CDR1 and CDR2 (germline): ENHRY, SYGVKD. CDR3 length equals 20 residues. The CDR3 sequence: CAISESRGLGEKSSYNEQFF.

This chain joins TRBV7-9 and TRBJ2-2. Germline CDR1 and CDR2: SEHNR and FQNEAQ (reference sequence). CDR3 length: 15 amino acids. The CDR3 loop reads CASSLPQGLGGELFF.

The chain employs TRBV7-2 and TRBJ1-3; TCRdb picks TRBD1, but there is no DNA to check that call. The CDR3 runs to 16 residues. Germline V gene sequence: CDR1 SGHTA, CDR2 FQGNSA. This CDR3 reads CASSLSLAGPVDTIYF.

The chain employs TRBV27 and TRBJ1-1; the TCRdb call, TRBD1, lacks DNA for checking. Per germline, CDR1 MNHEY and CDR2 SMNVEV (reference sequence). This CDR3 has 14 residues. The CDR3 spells CASSLGRGVTEAFF.

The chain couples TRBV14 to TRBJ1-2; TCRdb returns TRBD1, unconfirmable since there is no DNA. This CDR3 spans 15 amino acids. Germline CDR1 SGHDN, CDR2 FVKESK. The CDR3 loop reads CASSRSDRQIYGYTF.

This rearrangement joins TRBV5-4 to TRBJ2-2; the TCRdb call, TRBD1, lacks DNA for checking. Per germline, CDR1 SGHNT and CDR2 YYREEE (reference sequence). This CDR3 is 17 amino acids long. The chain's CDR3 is CASSLGNRQGGTGELFF.

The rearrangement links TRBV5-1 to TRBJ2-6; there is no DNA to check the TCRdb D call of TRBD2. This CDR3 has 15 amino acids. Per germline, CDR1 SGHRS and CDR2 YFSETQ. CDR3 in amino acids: CASSSTLGGANVLTF.

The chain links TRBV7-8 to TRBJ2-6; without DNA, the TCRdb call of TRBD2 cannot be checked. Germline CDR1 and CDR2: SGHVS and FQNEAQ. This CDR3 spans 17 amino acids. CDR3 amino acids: CASNRLADASGANVLTF.

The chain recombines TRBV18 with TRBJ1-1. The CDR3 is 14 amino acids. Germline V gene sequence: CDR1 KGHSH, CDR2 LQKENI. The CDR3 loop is CASSPQGLNTEAFF.

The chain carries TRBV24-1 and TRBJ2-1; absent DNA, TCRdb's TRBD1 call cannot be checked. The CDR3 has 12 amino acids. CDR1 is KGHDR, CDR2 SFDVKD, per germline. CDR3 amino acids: CATSGGGAVQFF.

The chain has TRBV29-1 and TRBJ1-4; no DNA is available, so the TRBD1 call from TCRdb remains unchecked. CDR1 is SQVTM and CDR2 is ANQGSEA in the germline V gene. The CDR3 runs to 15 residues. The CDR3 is CSVLRTGPTNEKLFF.